Shown below are 8 T cell receptor beta chains from a single sample sequenced in a study of blood T cells in healthy people across ages. Sample-barcoded 5' priming and a J-beta primer mix drove a second PCR of 7 to 11 cycles. MiXCR was run by TCRdb on the 5' RACE reads, yielding one entry per CDR3 protein. This sample has over 1,200,000 distinct CDR3 sequences, with around 59% found just once. The sequencing input was blood. Every receptor here comes from a man younger than 35 in good health.

V is TRBV6-6 and J is TRBJ2-7, with 8 bases fitting TRBD1. This CDR3 region has 15 residues. Trimming at V came to 2 bases and at J to 3 bases, leaving 6 bases not matched to a gene. Germline V gene lookup returns CDR1 MNHNY and CDR2 SVGAGI (reference sequence). The CDR3 region has the DNA TGTGCCAGCAGTTACGCCCCACAGGGGGGCTACGAGCAGTACTTC. It encodes CASSYAPQGGYEQYF.

The chain recombines TRBV15 with TRBJ1-2; 7 bases map to TRBD1. The V gene's germline CDR1 is LNHNV and CDR2 YYDKDF (reference sequence). This CDR3 is 15 amino acids long. V lost 2 bases to trimming and J lost 12 bases; unmatched junction nucleotides: 15. CDR3: CATSRPSTGNIGHTF. The DNA of the CDR3 is TGTGCCACCAGCAGACCGTCGACAGGGAACATCGGTCACACCTTC.

The V call is TRBV7-6, the J call TRBJ2-1, with TRBD2 matching 16 bases. Germline CDR1 reads SGHVS; CDR2 reads FNYEAQ. This CDR3 comprises 19 residues. Losses at the gene ends were 5 bases for V and 8 bases for J; bases not matched to a gene: 15. The CDR3 here is CASSPGLAGGPTLDDEQFF. The CDR3 DNA follows: TGTGCCAGCAGCCCGGGACTAGCGGGAGGGCCAACCTTGGATGATGAGCAGTTCTTC.

The chain uses TRBV7-9 and TRBJ2-5, with 9 positions matching TRBD2. This CDR3 contains 16 residues. J lost 2 bases, V lost 2 bases, and 6 bases had no gene match. The V gene's germline CDR1 is SEHNR and CDR2 FQNEAQ (reference sequence). The CDR3 nucleotides read TGTGCCAGCAGCTTATGGCCTAGCGGGGAACAAGAGACCCAGTACTTC. Protein: CASSLWPSGEQETQYF.

A few counts support this clonotype. V and J are TRBV6-1 and TRBJ2-7; D gene uncertain. Germline loops: CDR1 MNHNS, CDR2 SASEGT. The CDR3 is 14 residues long. V lost 0 bases and J lost 1, with 7 bases in between. CDR3 nucleotide sequence: TGTGCCAGCAGTGAAGCCGTGAGATCCTACGAGCAGTACTTC. This encodes CASSEAVRSYEQYF.

J is TRBJ1-2 and V is TRBV28, with 9 bases lining up with TRBD1. The CDR3 runs 15 residues. The germline V gene has CDR1 MDHEN and CDR2 SYDVKM. Trimming took 3 bases from V and 4 from J; bases not matched to a gene: 6. The DNA for the CDR3 is TGTGCCAGCAGTTTGGGGACAGGGATATCCTATGGCTACACCTTC. Its translation: CASSLGTGISYGYTF.

V is TRBV6-5 and J is TRBJ1-1; tentatively, D is TRBD1 (5 bases). Germline V CDR1 and CDR2: MNHEY, SVGAGI. The ends were cut back, 5 bases at V and 4 bases at J, with 14 bases in the middle. There are 14 residues in the CDR3. The CDR3 DNA reads as TGTGCCAGCAGTCCCCAGGGAGGGGTCACTGAAGCTTTCTTT. It translates to CASSPQGGVTEAFF.

The chain links TRBV28 to TRBJ2-1; D call uncertain. CDR1 is MDHEN, CDR2 SYDVKM, per germline. The CDR3 is 14 amino acids. The V gene lost 2 bases and the J gene lost 3 bases, with 8 bases spanning the gap. CDR3 sequence (DNA): TGTGCCAGCAGTTTACAAGCTCTCTACAATGAGCAGTTCTTC. As protein: CASSLQALYNEQFF.